This TCR beta chain was found in a study of long-term antiretroviral therapy in people with HIV. To note about this clone: Its antigen is unknown.

It was version v3.0 of the immunoSEQ assay that was run at survey level. The repertoire was sequenced with immunoSEQ multiplex PCR; TCRdb's copy has only in-frame clones and lacks some. The sample has 13,000 to 15,000 clones; roughly 78% are singletons. Study-level results: In samples taken after ART, diversity increased but remained below transplant donor control levels.

V trimming: 2 bases; J trimming: 7 bases; junction bases outside the gene matches: 12. The CDR3 consists of 17 residues. The V gene's germline CDR1 is SNHLY and CDR2 FYNNEI. This receptor was identified in a man aged 40-50 years with HIV. The rearrangement links TRBV2 to TRBJ2-1, with 9 bases matching TRBD1. The sequenced sample was unsorted PBMCs, obtained 3.2 years before starting antiretroviral therapy. For the CDR3, the DNA is TGTGCCAGCAGTGAAATCGGGCGACAGGGGGTAAGAAATGAGCAGTTCTTC. Its translation: CASSEIGRQGVRNEQFF.